The 11 T cell receptor beta chains reported below all come from one sample, sequenced in a study of T cell repertoires in cytomegalovirus infection. TCRdb redid the calling of the reads with MiXCR, one entry per CDR3 protein. The top ten clones hold about 20% of a sample with approximately 730,000 distinct CDR3 sequences, 30% to 40% of them seen once. Their specific antigens are unknown. Source: cultured PBMCs, taken from culture after CMV antigen stimulation. These receptors were taken from a human donor in good health (CMV status not recorded). Some clones in this sample may be carry-over from other donors' samples.

The chain carries TRBV4-2 and TRBJ2-3; 8 bases line up with TRBD2. With 4 bases clipped from V and 8 bases from J, the junction kept 8 bases outside the gene matches. Germline-derived CDR1 and CDR2 are LGHNA and YNFKEQ. There are 14 residues in the CDR3. CDR3 sequence (DNA): TGTGCCAGCAGCCCGGGGGGGGCACGAGGTACGCAGTATTTT. It encodes CASSPGGARGTQYF.

With respect to this clonotype: Given a much more abundant clone one base away, this may be a read error. The V call is TRBV7-9, the J call TRBJ2-5; no firm D call. Germline V gene sequence: CDR1 SEHNR, CDR2 FQNEAQ (reference sequence). The CDR3 has 14 residues. This chain's CDR3 is CASSLALGLETKYF. The CDR3 DNA reads TGTGCCAGCAGCTTAGCGCTCGGTTTGGAGACCAAGTACTTC.

This clonotype was picked up many times. The V and J genes are TRBV7-6 and TRBJ2-5, with TRBD2 matching over 9 bases. The CDR3 extends over 16 amino acids. Germline loops: CDR1 SGHVS, CDR2 FNYEAQ. V shed 5 bases and J 1 base; nucleotides not matched to a gene: 8. The DNA of the CDR3 is TGTGCCAGCAGCCTACTCGCGGGGGGGACCCAAGAGACCCAGTACTTC. This codes for CASSLLAGGTQETQYF.

The gene calls are TRBV7-2 and TRBJ1-2; 10 bases are a match to TRBD1. There are 13 residues in the CDR3. Per germline, CDR1 SGHTA and CDR2 FQGNSA. J gave up 6 bases and V 6 bases, and 4 bases lay outside the gene matches. The CDR3 loop reads CASSTDRGHGYTF. In nucleotides, the CDR3 is TGTGCCAGCAGTACAGACAGGGGGCATGGCTACACCTTC.

The J gene is TRBJ2-1, the V gene TRBV24-1; weak D call: TRBD2 (6 bases). The CDR3 sequence is 15 residues long. The V and J ends lost 12 bases and 0 bases respectively, with 17 bases between them. Looked up from germline, CDR1 is KGHDR and CDR2 is SFDVKD. The CDR3 DNA is TGTGCCCCGACTCTAGCGCTGAGCTCCTACAATGAGCAGTTCTTC. Translation gives CAPTLALSSYNEQFF.

This clonotype has at least ten counts. J is TRBJ1-4 and V is TRBV7-2; TRBD1 matches 12 bases. This CDR3 is built from 15 residues. The germline CDR1 and CDR2 sequences are SGHTA and FQGNSA. Germline trimming cut 4 bases from V and 7 bases from J; bases unmatched to any gene: 4. This chain's CDR3 is CASSSGQGAVEKLFF. CDR3 bases: TGTGCCAGCAGCTCGGGACAGGGGGCCGTTGAAAAACTGTTTTTT.

This clonotype was seen a few times. The V call is TRBV7-7, the J call TRBJ2-7, with 7 bases aligning to TRBD1. CDR1 and CDR2 (germline): SSHAT, FNYEAQ (reference sequence). J gave up 3 bases and V 5 bases, and 7 bases lay outside the gene matches. This CDR3 region has 14 residues. CDR3 loop: CASSPTGVGYEQYF. The CDR3 DNA reads as TGTGCCAGCAGCCCTACAGGGGTGGGCTACGAGCAGTACTTC.

The chain employs TRBV28 and TRBJ1-5; the match to TRBD1 covers 7 bases. The CDR3 spans 14 residues. The germline CDR1 and CDR2 sequences are MDHEN and SYDVKM. After removal of 7 bases from V and 7 bases from J, the junction contained 10 bases not matched to a gene. For the CDR3, the DNA is TGTGCCAGCAATAATGACAGGGCACAGCAGCCCCAGCATTTT. Protein: CASNNDRAQQPQHF.

This rearrangement joins TRBV20-1 to TRBJ1-6; D call uncertain. The V gene's germline CDR1 is DFQATT and CDR2 SNEGSKA (reference sequence). The germline V and J ends were trimmed by 3 bases and 7 bases, with 16 bases remaining between them. CDR3 length: 15 amino acids. The CDR3 protein is CSASTRTQANSPLHF. The CDR3 DNA is TGCAGTGCTAGTACCAGGACTCAGGCCAATTCACCCCTCCACTTT.

This chain uses TRBV20-1 with TRBJ2-7; D possibly matches TRBD1 or TRBD2 (5 bases each). The CDR3 contains 14 residues. V lost 7 bases and J 2 bases, leaving 18 bases between the germline ends. The V gene's germline CDR1 is DFQATT and CDR2 SNEGSKA (reference sequence). The CDR3 DNA reads as TGCAGTGTCCCAAACCGGGACCTCACCTACGAGCAGTACTTC. Protein sequence: CSVPNRDLTYEQYF.

This clonotype was counted ten times or more. The chain uses TRBV7-2 and TRBJ2-7; maybe TRBD1 (5 bases). The length of the CDR3 is 15 residues. The V gene lost 0 bases and the J gene lost 2 bases, with 11 bases spanning the gap. Germline assignment: CDR1 SGHTA and CDR2 FQGNSA. This CDR3 is CASSLAGRGTYEQYF. DNA of the CDR3: TGTGCCAGCAGCTTAGCGGGTAGGGGAACCTACGAGCAGTACTTC.